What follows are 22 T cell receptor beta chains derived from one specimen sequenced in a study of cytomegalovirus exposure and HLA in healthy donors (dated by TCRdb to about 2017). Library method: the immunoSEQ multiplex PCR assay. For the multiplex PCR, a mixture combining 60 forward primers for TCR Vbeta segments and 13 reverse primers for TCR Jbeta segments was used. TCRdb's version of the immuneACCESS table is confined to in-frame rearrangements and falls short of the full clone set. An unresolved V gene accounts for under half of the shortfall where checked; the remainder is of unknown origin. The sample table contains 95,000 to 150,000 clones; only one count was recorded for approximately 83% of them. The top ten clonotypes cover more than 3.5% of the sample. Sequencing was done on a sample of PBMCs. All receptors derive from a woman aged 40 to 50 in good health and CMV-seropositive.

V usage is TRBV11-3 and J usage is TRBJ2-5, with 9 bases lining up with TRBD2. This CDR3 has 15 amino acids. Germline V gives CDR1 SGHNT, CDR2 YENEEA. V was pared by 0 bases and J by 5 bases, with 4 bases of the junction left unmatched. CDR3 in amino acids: CASSLDAGGSETQYF. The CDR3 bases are TGTGCCAGCAGCTTAGATGCGGGAGGGTCGGAGACCCAGTACTTC.

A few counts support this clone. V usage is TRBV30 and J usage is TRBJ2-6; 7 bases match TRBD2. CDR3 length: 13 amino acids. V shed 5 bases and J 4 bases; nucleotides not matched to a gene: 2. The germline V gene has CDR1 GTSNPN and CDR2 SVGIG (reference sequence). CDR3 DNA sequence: TGTGCCTGGTGGGGGGGAGGGGCCAACGTCCTGACTTTC. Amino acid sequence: CAWWGGGANVLTF.

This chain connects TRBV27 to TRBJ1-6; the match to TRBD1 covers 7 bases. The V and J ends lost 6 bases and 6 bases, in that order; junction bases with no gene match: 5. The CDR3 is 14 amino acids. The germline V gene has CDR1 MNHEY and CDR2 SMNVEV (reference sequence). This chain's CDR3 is CASRYRGGNSPLHF. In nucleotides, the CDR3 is TGTGCCAGCAGGTACAGGGGTGGTAATTCACCCCTCCACTTT.

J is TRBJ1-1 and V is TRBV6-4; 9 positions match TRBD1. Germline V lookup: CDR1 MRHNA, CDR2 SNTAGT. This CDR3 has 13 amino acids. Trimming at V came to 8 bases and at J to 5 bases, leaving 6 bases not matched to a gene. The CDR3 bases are TGTGCCAGCCTGGGGACAGGGAAGACTGAAGCTTTCTTT. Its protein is CASLGTGKTEAFF.

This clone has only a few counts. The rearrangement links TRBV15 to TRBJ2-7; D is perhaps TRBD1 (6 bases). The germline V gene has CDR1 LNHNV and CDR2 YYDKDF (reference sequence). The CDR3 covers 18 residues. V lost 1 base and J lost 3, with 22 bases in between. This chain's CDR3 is CATSRGNRVRTTRYEQYF. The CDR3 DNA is TGTGCCACCAGCAGAGGGAACAGGGTTCGAACTACCCGCTACGAGCAGTACTTC.

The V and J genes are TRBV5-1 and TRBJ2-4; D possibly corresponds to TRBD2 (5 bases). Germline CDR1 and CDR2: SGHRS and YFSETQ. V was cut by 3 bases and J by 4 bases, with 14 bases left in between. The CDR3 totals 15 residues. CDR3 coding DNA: TGCGCCAGCAGCTCGACCGGGATAACTAAAAACATTCAGTACTTC. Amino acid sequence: CASSSTGITKNIQYF.

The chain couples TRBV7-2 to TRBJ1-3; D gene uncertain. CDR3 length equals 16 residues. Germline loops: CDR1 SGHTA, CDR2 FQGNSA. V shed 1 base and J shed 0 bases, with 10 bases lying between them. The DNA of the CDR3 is TGTGCCAGCAGCTTAGACGGCAGGCCCTCTGGAAACACCATATATTTT. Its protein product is CASSLDGRPSGNTIYF.

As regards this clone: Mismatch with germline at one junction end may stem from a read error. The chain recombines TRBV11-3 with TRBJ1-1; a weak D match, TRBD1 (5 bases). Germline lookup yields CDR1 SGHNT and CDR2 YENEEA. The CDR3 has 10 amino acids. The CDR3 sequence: CASSLVDSLF. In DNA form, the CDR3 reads TGTGCCAGCAGCTTAGTTGACAGCCTTTTT. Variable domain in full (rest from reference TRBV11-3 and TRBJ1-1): EAGVVQSPRYKIIEKKQPVAFWCNPISGHNTLYWYLQNLGQGPELLIRYENEEAVDDSQLPKDRFSAERLKGVDSTLKIQPAELGDSAVYLCASSLVDSLFGQGTRLTVV.

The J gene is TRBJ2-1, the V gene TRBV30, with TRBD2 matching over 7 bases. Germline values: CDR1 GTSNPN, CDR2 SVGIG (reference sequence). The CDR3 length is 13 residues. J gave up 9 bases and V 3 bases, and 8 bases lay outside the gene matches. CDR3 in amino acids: CAWSRGLDGEQFF. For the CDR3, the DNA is TGTGCCTGGAGCCGAGGACTAGACGGTGAGCAGTTCTTC. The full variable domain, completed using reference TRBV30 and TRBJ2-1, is SQTIHQWPATLVQPVGSPLSLECTVEGTSNPNLYWYRQAAGRGLQLLFYSVGIGQISSEVPQNLSASRPQDRQFILSSKKLLLSDSGFYLCAWSRGLDGEQFFGPGTRLTVL.

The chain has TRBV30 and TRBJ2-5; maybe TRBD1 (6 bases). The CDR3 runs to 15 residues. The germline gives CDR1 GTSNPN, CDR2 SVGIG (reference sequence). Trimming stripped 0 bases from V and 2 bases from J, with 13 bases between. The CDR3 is CAWSVGGSTQETQYF. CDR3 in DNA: TGTGCCTGGAGTGTAGGGGGATCCACTCAAGAGACCCAGTACTTC.

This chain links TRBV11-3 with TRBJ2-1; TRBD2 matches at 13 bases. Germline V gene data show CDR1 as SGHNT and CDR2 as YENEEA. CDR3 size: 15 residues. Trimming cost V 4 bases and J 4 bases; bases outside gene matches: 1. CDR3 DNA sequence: TGTGCCAGCAGCTGGGGACTAGCGGGATACAATGAGCAGTTCTTC. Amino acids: CASSWGLAGYNEQFF.

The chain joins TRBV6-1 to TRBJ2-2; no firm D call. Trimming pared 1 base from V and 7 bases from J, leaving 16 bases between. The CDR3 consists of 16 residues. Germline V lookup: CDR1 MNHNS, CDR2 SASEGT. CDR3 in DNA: TGTGCCAGCAGTGAAGAGTCTGCTCCCCGGAGCGGGGAGCTGTTTTTT. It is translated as CASSEESAPRSGELFF.

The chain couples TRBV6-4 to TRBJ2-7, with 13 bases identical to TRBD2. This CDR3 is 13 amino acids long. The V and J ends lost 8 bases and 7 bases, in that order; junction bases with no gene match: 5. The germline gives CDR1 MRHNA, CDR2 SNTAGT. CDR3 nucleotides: TGTGCCAGCTGGCCGGGACTAGCGGGGGAGCAGTACTTC. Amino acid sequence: CASWPGLAGEQYF.

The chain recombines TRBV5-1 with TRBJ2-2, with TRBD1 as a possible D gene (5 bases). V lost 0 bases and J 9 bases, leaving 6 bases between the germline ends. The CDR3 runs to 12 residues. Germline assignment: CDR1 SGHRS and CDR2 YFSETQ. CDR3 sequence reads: CASSLAGRELFF. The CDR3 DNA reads TGCGCCAGCAGCTTGGCAGGGCGGGAGCTGTTTTTT.

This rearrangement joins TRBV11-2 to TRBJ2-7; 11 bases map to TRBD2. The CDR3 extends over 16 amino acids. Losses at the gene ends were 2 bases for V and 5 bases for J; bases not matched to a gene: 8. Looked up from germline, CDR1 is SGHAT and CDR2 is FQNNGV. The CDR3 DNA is TGTGCCAGCAGCTTAAGGGCGACTAGCGGGAATCACGAGCAGTACTTC. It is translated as CASSLRATSGNHEQYF. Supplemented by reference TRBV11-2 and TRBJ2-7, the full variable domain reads EAGVAQSPRYKIIEKRQSVAFWCNPISGHATLYWYQQILGQGPKLLIQFQNNGVVDDSQLPKDRFSAERLKGVDSTLKIQPAKLEDSAVYLCASSLRATSGNHEQYFGPGTRLTVT.

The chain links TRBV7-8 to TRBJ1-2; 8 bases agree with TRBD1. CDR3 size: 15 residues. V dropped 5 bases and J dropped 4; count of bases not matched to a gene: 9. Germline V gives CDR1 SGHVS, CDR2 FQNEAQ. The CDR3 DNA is TGTGCCAGCAGCATGGACGGACAGGGCTTCTATGGCTACACCTTC. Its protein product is CASSMDGQGFYGYTF.

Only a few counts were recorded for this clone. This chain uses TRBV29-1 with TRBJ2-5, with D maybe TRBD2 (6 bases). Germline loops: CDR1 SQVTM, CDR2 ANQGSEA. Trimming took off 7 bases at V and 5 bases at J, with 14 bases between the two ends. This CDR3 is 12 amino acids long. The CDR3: CSAGGASETQYF. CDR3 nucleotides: TGCAGCGCCGGAGGGGCTAGCGAGACCCAGTACTTC.

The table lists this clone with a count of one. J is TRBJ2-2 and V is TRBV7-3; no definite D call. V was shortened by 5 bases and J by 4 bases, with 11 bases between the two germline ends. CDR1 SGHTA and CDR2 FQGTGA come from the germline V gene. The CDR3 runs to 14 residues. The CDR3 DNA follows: TGTGCCAGCAGCCGCGGTAGGAGCACCGGGGAGCTGTTTTTT. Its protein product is CASSRGRSTGELFF.

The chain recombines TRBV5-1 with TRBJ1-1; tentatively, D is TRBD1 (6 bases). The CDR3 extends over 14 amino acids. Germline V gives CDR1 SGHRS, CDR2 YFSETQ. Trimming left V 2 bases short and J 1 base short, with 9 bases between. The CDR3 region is CASSLGQKNTEAFF. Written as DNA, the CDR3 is TGCGCCAGCAGCTTAGGACAGAAGAACACTGAAGCTTTCTTT.

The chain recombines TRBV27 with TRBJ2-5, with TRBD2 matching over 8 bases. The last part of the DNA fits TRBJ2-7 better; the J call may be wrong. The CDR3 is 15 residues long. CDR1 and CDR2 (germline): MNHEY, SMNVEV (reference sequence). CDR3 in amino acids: CASSLWASGSYEQYF. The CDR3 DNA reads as TGTGCCAGCAGTTTGTGGGCTAGCGGGTCCTACGAGCAGTACTTC.

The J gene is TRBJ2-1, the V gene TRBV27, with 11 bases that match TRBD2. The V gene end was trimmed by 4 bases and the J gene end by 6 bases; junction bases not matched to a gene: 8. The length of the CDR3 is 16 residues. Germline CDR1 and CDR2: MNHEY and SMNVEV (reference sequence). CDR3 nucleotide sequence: TGTGCCAGCAGTTCTTCACCGGGACTAGCGGCCAATGAGCAGTTCTTC. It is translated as CASSSSPGLAANEQFF.

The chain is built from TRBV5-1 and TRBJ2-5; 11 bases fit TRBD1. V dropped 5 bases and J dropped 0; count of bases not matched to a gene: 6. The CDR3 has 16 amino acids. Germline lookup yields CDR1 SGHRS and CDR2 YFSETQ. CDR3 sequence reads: CASSPGTGGYQETQYF. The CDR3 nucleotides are TGCGCCAGCAGTCCTGGGACAGGGGGGTACCAAGAGACCCAGTACTTC.